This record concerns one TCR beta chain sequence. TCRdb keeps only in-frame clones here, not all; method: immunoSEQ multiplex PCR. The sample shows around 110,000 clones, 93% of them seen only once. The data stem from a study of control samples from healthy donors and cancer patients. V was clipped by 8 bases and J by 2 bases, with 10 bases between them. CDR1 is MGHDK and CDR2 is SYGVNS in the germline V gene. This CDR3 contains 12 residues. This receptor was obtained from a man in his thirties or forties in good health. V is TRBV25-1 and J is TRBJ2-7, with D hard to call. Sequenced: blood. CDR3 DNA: TGTGCCAGCGACGATGGTCCCTACGAGCAGTACTTC. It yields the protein CASDDGPYEQYF.